These T cell receptor beta chains were read from a single sample in a study of cytomegalovirus exposure and HLA in healthy donors. The protocol was immunoSEQ multiplex PCR, while the TCRdb copy is restricted to in-frame clones and leaves out a portion. The repertoire has about 74,000 clones, approximately 95% of them found once; the top ten carry roughly 1.6%. What was sequenced was PBMCs. The receptors were sampled from a man between 18 and 29 years old in good health and CMV-seropositive. Both conserved end residues are part of each CDR3. The order of the fields is D gene, J gene, V gene, CDR3 protein. D genes are given only for firm matches.

D: NA; J: TRBJ1-1; V: TRBV28; CDR3: CASSLGVRVIEAFF
D: NA; J: TRBJ1-5; V: TRBV19; CDR3: CASSPPGSNQPQHF
D: TRBD2; J: TRBJ2-3; V: TRBV6-4; CDR3: CASSEGTSGTDTQYF
D: TRBD2; J: TRBJ2-7; V: TRBV6-6; CDR3: CASRRSSGPSYEQYF
D: TRBD2; J: TRBJ2-1; V: TRBV4-1; CDR3: CASSPGGSNNEQFF
D: TRBD1; J: TRBJ1-1; V: TRBV6-5; CDR3: CASSYSARGVTEAFF
D: TRBD1; J: TRBJ2-3; V: TRBV7-2; CDR3: CASSPGTGRVTDTQYF
D: TRBD1; J: TRBJ1-2; V: TRBV29-1; CDR3: CSTPTGGAGGYTF
D: TRBD1; J: TRBJ1-4; V: TRBV5-1; CDR3: CASSLTGAKGTNEKLFF
D: NA; J: TRBJ1-1; V: TRBV11-2; CDR3: CASSPARQGRRTEAFF
D: TRBD2; J: TRBJ2-1; V: TRBV5-1; CDR3: CASSLGSAGGSGSYNEQFF
D: NA; J: TRBJ2-2; V: TRBV9; CDR3: CASSEEGPAGELFF
D: NA; J: TRBJ1-1; V: TRBV2; CDR3: CASSEAGFAEAFF
D: NA; J: TRBJ2-6; V: TRBV6-1; CDR3: CASRAEPSGANVLTF
D: NA; J: TRBJ1-3; V: TRBV6-7; CDR3: CASSYSSQGKGSGNTIYF
D: NA; J: TRBJ2-7; V: TRBV5-6; CDR3: CASSSAYEQYF
D: TRBD2; J: TRBJ2-1; V: TRBV11-2; CDR3: CASSLRASGINEQFF
D: TRBD1; J: TRBJ1-2; V: TRBV7-2; CDR3: CASSSTGNYGYTF
D: NA; J: TRBJ1-3; V: TRBV5-6; CDR3: CASSLALSGNTIYF
D: NA; J: TRBJ2-7; V: TRBV7-9; CDR3: CASSLTSSDDQYF
D: TRBD2; J: TRBJ2-5; V: TRBV5-6; CDR3: CASSFQGGSETQYF
D: TRBD1; J: TRBJ1-4; V: TRBV18; CDR3: CASSDGQGTSNEKLFF
D: TRBD1; J: TRBJ2-7; V: TRBV6-6; CDR3: CASSDRGPYEQYF
D: TRBD2; J: TRBJ2-7; V: TRBV2; CDR3: CASAGLAGAYEQYF
D: TRBD2; J: TRBJ2-7; V: TRBV5-4; CDR3: CASSPGRGLARNEQYF
D: NA; J: TRBJ1-1; V: TRBV5-5; CDR3: CASSLSNLQGTEAFF
D: TRBD2; J: TRBJ2-7; V: TRBV7-9; CDR3: CASSLDWASGTPYEQYF
D: NA; J: TRBJ2-5; V: TRBV19; CDR3: CASSIYIEETQYF
D: NA; J: TRBJ2-3; V: TRBV4-1; CDR3: CASSLAGLLKYTDTQYF